The 24 T cell receptor beta chains below were found in one sample sequenced in a study of T-cell memory formation after mild COVID-19. TCRdb reprocessed the 5' RACE reads with MiXCR, giving one entry per CDR3 protein. The table includes 350,000 to 400,000 distinct CDR3 sequences, around 14% detected once. Input material: PBMCs or a T cell subset sorted from them (not recorded which). The receptors originated from a man between 18 and 35 years old who had mild COVID-19 (a few samples of this study predate the infection). Cell type and time point are not known.

This clonotype has ten or more counts. V is TRBV12-3 or TRBV12-4 and J is TRBJ2-3; 11 nucleotides agree with TRBD2. The CDR3 consists of 15 residues. J lost 1 base, V lost 7 bases, and 4 bases had no gene match. CDR3 in amino acids: CASTDSGGGTDTQYF. The CDR3 nucleotides read TGTGCCAGCACCGATAGCGGGGGGGGCACAGATACGCAGTATTTT.

This chain uses TRBV24-1 with TRBJ1-3; D gene ambiguous. The CDR3 totals 16 residues. Germline CDR1 reads KGHDR; CDR2 reads SFDVKD. V lost 3 bases to trimming and J lost 4 bases, with 15 bases between them. Here the CDR3 DNA reads TGTGCCACCAGTGATCCAAGACAAGGTACCGGAAACACCATATATTTT. Translated, it gives CATSDPRQGTGNTIYF.

This clonotype appeared a few times. V gene TRBV16 combines with J gene TRBJ2-7, with TRBD1 identical over 7 bases. This CDR3 has 14 amino acids. J was trimmed by 3 bases and V by 1 base; bases with no gene match: 3. Per the germline V gene, CDR1 is KGHSY and CDR2 is FQNENV. CDR3 nucleotide sequence: TGTGCCAGCAGCCAATTGGGGACAGACTACGAGCAGTACTTC. Protein product: CASSQLGTDYEQYF.

This clonotype appeared a few times. The chain uses TRBV7-2 and TRBJ2-1, with TRBD2 as a possible D gene (5 bases). The V gene lost 6 bases and the J gene lost 9 bases, with 12 bases spanning the gap. Germline V gene data show CDR1 as SGHTA and CDR2 as FQGNSA. This CDR3 contains 12 residues. CDR3 in amino acids: CASRPLAGEQFF. CDR3 coding DNA: TGTGCCAGCAGACCCCTCGCGGGTGAGCAGTTCTTC. Using reference TRBV7-2 and TRBJ2-1 for the parts outside the CDR3, the full variable domain is GAGVSQSPSNKVTEKGKDVELRCDPISGHTALYWYRQSLGQGLEFLIYFQGNSAPDKSGLPSDRFSAERTGGSVSTLTIQRTQQEDSAVYLCASRPLAGEQFFGPGTRLTVL.

The chain uses TRBV5-1 and TRBJ2-3; 13 bases line up with TRBD2. From germline, CDR1 is SGHRS and CDR2 YFSETQ. The length of the CDR3 is 17 residues. Trimming cost V 0 bases and J 1 base; bases outside gene matches: 2. The CDR3 DNA reads TGCGCCAGCAGCTTGGCAACTAGCGGGGGGGGCACAGATACGCAGTATTTT. It encodes CASSLATSGGGTDTQYF.

This clonotype appeared a few times. The CDR3, as DNA: TGTGCCACATCGGCCGGGAGGCGGGAGACCCAGTACTTC. It yields the protein CATSAGRRETQYF. V gene TRBV12-3 or TRBV12-4 combines with J gene TRBJ2-5; 7 nucleotides align to TRBD2. J lost 5 bases, V lost 10 bases, and 10 bases had no gene match. This CDR3 is built from 13 residues.

The rearrangement joins TRBV3-1 to TRBJ2-4; 10 positions agree with TRBD2. CDR3 length equals 16 residues. Germline trimming cut 2 bases from V and 1 base from J; bases unmatched to any gene: 2. Germline CDR1 and CDR2: LGHDT and YNNKEL (reference sequence). CDR3 nucleotides: TGTGCCAGCAGCCAAAATAGCGGGGGGGCCAAAAACATTCAGTACTTC. It specifies CASSQNSGGAKNIQYF.

This clonotype was detected many times. This sequence joins TRBV5-1 and TRBJ2-1; 8 bases line up with TRBD2. V gave up 0 bases and J gave up 6 bases; unmatched junction bases: 2. The germline CDR1 and CDR2 sequences are SGHRS and YFSETQ. There are 14 residues in the CDR3. This CDR3 is CASSLGGGSNEQFF. CDR3 nucleotides: TGCGCCAGCAGCTTGGGCGGGGGGTCCAATGAGCAGTTCTTC.

This clonotype has a handful of counts. This chain links TRBV20-1 with TRBJ1-5; 8 positions match TRBD1. The ends lost 6 bases at V and 7 bases at J; junction bases unmatched: 8. The CDR3 extends over 13 amino acids. CDR1 is DFQATT, CDR2 SNEGSKA, per germline (reference sequence). CDR3 sequence: CSALDRAGQPQHF. DNA of the CDR3: TGCAGTGCCCTGGACAGGGCTGGACAGCCCCAGCATTTT.

The chain links TRBV6-4 to TRBJ2-2, with no clear D. The CDR3 has 14 amino acids. CDR1 and CDR2 (germline): MRHNA, SNTAGT. V lost 10 bases to trimming and J lost 3 bases, with 15 bases between them. CDR3 bases: TGTGCCACCAAAGGAGACTGGGACACCGGGGAGCTGTTTTTT. Encoded protein: CATKGDWDTGELFF.

In this sample, this clonotype turned up a few times. This chain joins TRBV20-1 and TRBJ1-3; D gene uncertain. This CDR3 region has 13 residues. V was pared by 3 bases and J by 7 bases, with 13 bases between. Germline V lookup: CDR1 DFQATT, CDR2 SNEGSKA (reference sequence). CDR3 in DNA: TGCAGTGCTAGGAACAGCCTGGGGAACACCATATATTTT. Its translation: CSARNSLGNTIYF.

The chain links TRBV11-3 to TRBJ2-6, with TRBD1 matching over 9 bases. The length of the CDR3 is 17 residues. Germline V gene data show CDR1 as SGHNT and CDR2 as YENEEA. The V gene end was trimmed by 5 bases and the J gene end by 1 base; junction bases not matched to a gene: 6. CDR3 amino acids: CASSPGTGRSGANVLTF. Written as DNA, the CDR3 is TGTGCCAGCAGCCCCGGGACAGGGAGGTCTGGGGCCAACGTCCTGACTTTC.

This clonotype has a count of ten or more. This chain connects TRBV7-6 to TRBJ2-5, with 7 bases lining up with TRBD1. The trim removed 5 bases at V and 2 bases at J, leaving 5 bases unmatched. The V gene's germline CDR1 is SGHVS and CDR2 FNYEAQ. There are 14 residues in the CDR3. This CDR3 reads CASSAGTAQETQYF. CDR3 DNA: TGTGCCAGCAGCGCCGGGACAGCACAAGAGACCCAGTACTTC.

The table lists this clonotype with a few counts. The rearrangement links TRBV7-2 to TRBJ2-1, with 9 bases lining up with TRBD2. The CDR3 is 16 residues long. Per the germline V gene, CDR1 is SGHTA and CDR2 is FQGNSA. With V trimmed by 6 bases and J by 6 bases, 12 bases remained unmatched. CDR3 sequence (DNA): TGTGCCAGCAGAACAGCCCCCAGCGGGGGGATCAATGAGCAGTTCTTC. This sequence encodes CASRTAPSGGINEQFF.

The rearrangement uses TRBV7-8 and TRBJ1-1; D perhaps matches TRBD1 (6 bases). V dropped 5 bases and J dropped 6 bases, with 10 bases sitting between them. CDR1 is SGHVS and CDR2 is FQNEAQ in the germline V gene. The CDR3 spans 12 residues. Written as DNA, the CDR3 is TGTGCCAGCAGCCTGAACAGGGCTGAAGCTTTCTTT. This codes for CASSLNRAEAFF.

This clonotype was seen a few times. This chain joins TRBV10-3 and TRBJ2-1; no reliable D call. The CDR3 is made up of 11 amino acids. Germline V gives CDR1 ENHRY, CDR2 SYGVKD. The V end lost 3 bases, the J end lost 10 bases, and 7 bases lay between the germline ends. The CDR3 coding sequence is TGTGCCATCAGTGATTTGTCCGAGCAGTTCTTC. It is translated as CAISDLSEQFF.

This clonotype was counted at least ten times. The chain combines TRBV11-2 with TRBJ2-3, with D unresolved. CDR3 length equals 12 residues. The V and J ends lost 5 bases and 6 bases respectively, with 9 bases between them. In germline, CDR1 is SGHAT, CDR2 FQNNGV. The CDR3: CASSRNRDTQYF. The DNA for the CDR3 is TGTGCCAGCAGCCGCAATAGGGATACGCAGTATTTT.

The chain links TRBV28 to TRBJ2-7, with D unclear. Trimming cost V 6 bases and J 1 base, with 7 bases left between them. This CDR3 region has 12 residues. Germline V gene lookup returns CDR1 MDHEN and CDR2 SYDVKM. The CDR3 spells CASSMDSYEQYV. The CDR3 DNA sequence: TGTGCCAGCAGCATGGATTCCTACGAGCAGTACGTC.

The chain is built from TRBV19 and TRBJ1-2; maybe TRBD1 (6 bases). Germline CDR1 reads LNHDA; CDR2 reads SQIVND (reference sequence). The V and J ends lost 5 bases and 8 bases respectively, with 18 bases between them. This CDR3 has 14 amino acids. This chain's CDR3 is CASSPSRGRAGYTF. CDR3 DNA sequence: TGTGCCAGTAGTCCGAGCAGGGGAAGGGCCGGCTACACCTTC.

This clonotype was seen only a few times. This sequence joins TRBV7-2 and TRBJ1-6; TRBD1 is a possible D gene (6 bases). CDR1 is SGHTA and CDR2 is FQGNSA in the germline V gene. V was shortened by 0 bases and J by 8 bases, with 8 bases between the two germline ends. The CDR3 spans 14 residues. The DNA for the CDR3 is TGTGCCAGCAGCTTAGCGGGGGGCTATTCACCCCTCCACTTT. It specifies CASSLAGGYSPLHF. The variable domain in full, completed from reference TRBV7-2 and TRBJ1-6, reads GAGVSQSPSNKVTEKGKDVELRCDPISGHTALYWYRQSLGQGLEFLIYFQGNSAPDKSGLPSDRFSAERTGGSVSTLTIQRTQQEDSAVYLCASSLAGGYSPLHFGNGTRLTVT.

This clonotype has just a few counts. The CDR3 is CASSGPRTGANYGYTF. Written as DNA, the CDR3 is TGTGCCAGCAGTGGCCCTCGTACAGGGGCGAACTATGGCTACACCTTC. This chain connects TRBV6-5 to TRBJ1-2; 7 bases fit TRBD1. CDR1 is MNHEY and CDR2 is SVGAGI in the germline V gene. This CDR3 comprises 16 residues. Trimming removed 5 bases from V and 2 bases from J; junction bases left unmatched: 11.

The chain links TRBV4-1 to TRBJ1-1; D call uncertain. This CDR3 spans 14 amino acids. V lost 4 bases and J 1 base, leaving 10 bases between the germline ends. Per germline, CDR1 MGHRA and CDR2 YSYEKL. In DNA form, the CDR3 reads TGCGCCAGCAGCCCCCCAGTTCCGAACACTGAAGCTTTCTTT. It specifies CASSPPVPNTEAFF.

The V gene is TRBV4-2, the J gene TRBJ2-1, with 8 bases lining up with TRBD2. The V gene end was trimmed by 0 bases and the J gene end by 4 bases; junction bases not matched to a gene: 5. The CDR3 length is 16 residues. CDR1 LGHNA and CDR2 YNFKEQ come from the germline V gene. The CDR3 region has the DNA TGTGCCAGCAGCCAAGAGCCTGCGGGGGGATACAATGAGCAGTTCTTC. This sequence encodes CASSQEPAGGYNEQFF.

J is TRBJ1-5 and V is TRBV19; D perhaps matches TRBD1 (6 bases). This CDR3 has 14 amino acids. CDR1 and CDR2 (germline): LNHDA, SQIVND (reference sequence). With 5 bases removed from V and 2 bases from J, the gap between germline ends came to 10 bases. The CDR3 nucleotides are TGTGCCAGTAGTGCGGGGGGGCGCAATCAGCCCCAGCATTTT. Amino acids: CASSAGGRNQPQHF. Supplemented by reference TRBV19 and TRBJ1-5, the full variable domain reads DGGITQSPKYLFRKEGQNVTLSCEQNLNHDAMYWYRQDPGQGLRLIYYSQIVNDFQKGDIAEGYSVSREKKESFPLTVTSAQKNPTAFYLCASSAGGRNQPQHFGDGTRLSIL.